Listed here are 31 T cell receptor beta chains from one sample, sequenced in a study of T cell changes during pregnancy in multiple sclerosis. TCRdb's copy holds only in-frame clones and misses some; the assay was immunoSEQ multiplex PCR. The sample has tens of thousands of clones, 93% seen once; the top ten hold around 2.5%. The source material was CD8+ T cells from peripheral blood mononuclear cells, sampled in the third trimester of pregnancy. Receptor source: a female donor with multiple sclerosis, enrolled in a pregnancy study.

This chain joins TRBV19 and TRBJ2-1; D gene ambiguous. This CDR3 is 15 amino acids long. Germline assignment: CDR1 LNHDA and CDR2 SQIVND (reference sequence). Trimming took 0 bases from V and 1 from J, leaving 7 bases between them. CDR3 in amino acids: CASSIDPRSYNEQFF. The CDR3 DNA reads TGTGCCAGTAGTATAGATCCGAGGTCCTACAATGAGCAGTTCTTC.

The CDR3 spells CASSLSIAGTDEQYF. The CDR3 DNA sequence: TGTGCCAGCAGTTTATCGATAGCGGGAACGGACGAGCAGTACTTC. The V and J genes are TRBV27 and TRBJ2-7; TRBD2 agrees at 8 bases. In germline, CDR1 is MNHEY, CDR2 SMNVEV (reference sequence). With 0 bases clipped from V and 5 bases from J, the junction kept 6 bases outside the gene matches. CDR3 length equals 15 residues.

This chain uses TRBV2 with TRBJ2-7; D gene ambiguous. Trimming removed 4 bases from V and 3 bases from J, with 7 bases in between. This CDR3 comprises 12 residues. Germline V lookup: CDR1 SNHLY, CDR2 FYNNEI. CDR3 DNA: TGTGCCAGCAGTGGACTTCACTACGAGCAGTACTTC. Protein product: CASSGLHYEQYF.

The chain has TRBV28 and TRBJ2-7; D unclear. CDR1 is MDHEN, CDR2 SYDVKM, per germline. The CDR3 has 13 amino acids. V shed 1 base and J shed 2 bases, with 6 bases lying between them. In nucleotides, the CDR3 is TGTGCCAGCAGTTTATTTACAGCCTACGAGCAGTACTTC. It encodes CASSLFTAYEQYF.

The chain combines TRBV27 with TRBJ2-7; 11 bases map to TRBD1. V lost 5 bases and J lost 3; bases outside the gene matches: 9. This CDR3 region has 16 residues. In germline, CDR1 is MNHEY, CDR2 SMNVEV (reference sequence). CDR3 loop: CASSPPPGQGGYEQYF. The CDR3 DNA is TGTGCCAGCAGTCCCCCTCCGGGACAGGGGGGCTACGAGCAGTACTTC.

DNA for the CDR3: TGCGCCAGCAGCCAAGGACAGGGGGTGACCCACGTCTACAATGAGCAGTTCTTC. This translates into CASSQGQGVTHVYNEQFF. This chain connects TRBV4-3 to TRBJ2-1; 9 bases line up with TRBD1. The CDR3 consists of 18 residues. The V and J ends lost 1 base and 3 bases, in that order; junction bases with no gene match: 10. Germline V lookup: CDR1 LGHNA, CDR2 YSLEER.

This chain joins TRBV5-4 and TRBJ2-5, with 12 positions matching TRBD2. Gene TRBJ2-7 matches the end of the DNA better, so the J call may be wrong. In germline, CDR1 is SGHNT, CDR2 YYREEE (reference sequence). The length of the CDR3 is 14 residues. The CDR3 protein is CASSYGTSGPEQYF. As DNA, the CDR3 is TGTGCCAGCAGCTACGGGACTAGCGGGCCCGAGCAGTACTTC.

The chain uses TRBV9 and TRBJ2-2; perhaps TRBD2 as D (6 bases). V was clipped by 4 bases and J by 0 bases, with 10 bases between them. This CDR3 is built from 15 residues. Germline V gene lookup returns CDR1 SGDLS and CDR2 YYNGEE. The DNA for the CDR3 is TGTGCCAGCAGCACGGGAGCGGCGAACACCGGGGAGCTGTTTTTT. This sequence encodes CASSTGAANTGELFF.

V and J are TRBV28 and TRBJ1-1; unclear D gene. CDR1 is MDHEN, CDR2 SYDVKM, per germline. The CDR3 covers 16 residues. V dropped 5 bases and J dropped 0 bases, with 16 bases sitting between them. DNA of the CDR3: TGTGCCAGCAGTCCCCCCGATAGAGGTCTGAACACTGAAGCTTTCTTT. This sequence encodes CASSPPDRGLNTEAFF.

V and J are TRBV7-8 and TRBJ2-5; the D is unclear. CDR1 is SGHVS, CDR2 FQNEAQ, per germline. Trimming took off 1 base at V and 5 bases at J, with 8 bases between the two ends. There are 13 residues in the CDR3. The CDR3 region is CASSLVIYETQYF. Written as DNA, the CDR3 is TGTGCCAGCAGCTTAGTAATCTACGAGACCCAGTACTTC.

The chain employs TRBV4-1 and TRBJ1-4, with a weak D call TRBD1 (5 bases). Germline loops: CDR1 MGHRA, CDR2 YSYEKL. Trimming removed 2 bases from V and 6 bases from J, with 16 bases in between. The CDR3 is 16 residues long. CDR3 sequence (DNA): TGCGCCAGCAGCCAAAGAATTGCGCAAGGGGATGAAAAACTGTTTTTT. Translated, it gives CASSQRIAQGDEKLFF.

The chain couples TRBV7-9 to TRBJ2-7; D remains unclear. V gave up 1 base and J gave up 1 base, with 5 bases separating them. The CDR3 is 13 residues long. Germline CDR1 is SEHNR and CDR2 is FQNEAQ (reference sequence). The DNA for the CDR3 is TGTGCCAGCAGCTTAGACAGATCCTACGAGCAGTACTTC. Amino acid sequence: CASSLDRSYEQYF.

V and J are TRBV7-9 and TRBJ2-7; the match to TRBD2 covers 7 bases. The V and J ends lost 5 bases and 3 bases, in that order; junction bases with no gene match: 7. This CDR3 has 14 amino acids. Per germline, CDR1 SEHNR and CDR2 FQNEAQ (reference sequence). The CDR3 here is CASSPPSGDYEQYF. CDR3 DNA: TGTGCCAGCAGCCCTCCTAGCGGAGACTACGAGCAGTACTTC.

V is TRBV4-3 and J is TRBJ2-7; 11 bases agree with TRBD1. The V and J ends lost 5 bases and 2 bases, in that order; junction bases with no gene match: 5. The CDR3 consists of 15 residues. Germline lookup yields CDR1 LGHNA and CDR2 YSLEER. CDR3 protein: CASSTGTGGTYEQYF. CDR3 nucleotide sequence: TGCGCCAGCAGCACCGGGACAGGGGGGACCTACGAGCAGTACTTC.

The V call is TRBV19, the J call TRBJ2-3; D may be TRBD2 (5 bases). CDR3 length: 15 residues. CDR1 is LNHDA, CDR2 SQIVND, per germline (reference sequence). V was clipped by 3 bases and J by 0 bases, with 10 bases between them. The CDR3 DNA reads TGTGCCAGTAGTATGGAGCGGACTAGCACAGATACGCAGTATTTT. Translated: CASSMERTSTDTQYF.

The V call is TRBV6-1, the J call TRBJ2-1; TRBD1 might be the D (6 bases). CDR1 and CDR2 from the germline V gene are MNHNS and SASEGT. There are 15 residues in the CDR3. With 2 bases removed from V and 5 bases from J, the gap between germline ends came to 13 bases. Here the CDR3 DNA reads TGTGCCAGCAGTGAACCAACAGGGCCGCACAATGAGCAGTTCTTC. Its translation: CASSEPTGPHNEQFF.

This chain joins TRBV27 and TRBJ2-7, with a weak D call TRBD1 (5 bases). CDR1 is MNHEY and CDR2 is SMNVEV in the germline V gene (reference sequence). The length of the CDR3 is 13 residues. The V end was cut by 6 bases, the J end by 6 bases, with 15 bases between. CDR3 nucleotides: TGTGCCAGCAGCGGTCAAAAGGGGCTCGAGCAGTACTTC. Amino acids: CASSGQKGLEQYF.

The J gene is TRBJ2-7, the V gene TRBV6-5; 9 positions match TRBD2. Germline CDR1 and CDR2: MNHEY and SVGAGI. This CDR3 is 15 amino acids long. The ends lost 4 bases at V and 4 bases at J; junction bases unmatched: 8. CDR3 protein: CASSSSGTLIYEQYF. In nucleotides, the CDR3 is TGTGCCAGCAGTTCTAGCGGGACACTGATTTACGAGCAGTACTTC.

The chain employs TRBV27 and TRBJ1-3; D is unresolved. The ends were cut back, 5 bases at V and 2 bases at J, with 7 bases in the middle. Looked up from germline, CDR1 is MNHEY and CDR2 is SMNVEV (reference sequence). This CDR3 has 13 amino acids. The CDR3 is CASSPLAGNTIYF. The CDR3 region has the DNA TGTGCCAGCAGTCCCCTCGCTGGAAACACCATATATTTT.

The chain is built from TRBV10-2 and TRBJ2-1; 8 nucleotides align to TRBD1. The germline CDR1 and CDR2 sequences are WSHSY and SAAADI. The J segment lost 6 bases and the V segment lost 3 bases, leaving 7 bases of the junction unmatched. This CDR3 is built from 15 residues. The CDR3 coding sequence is TGCGCCAGCAGTGAAGGGACAGGTTATGGCAATGAGCAGTTCTTC. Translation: CASSEGTGYGNEQFF.

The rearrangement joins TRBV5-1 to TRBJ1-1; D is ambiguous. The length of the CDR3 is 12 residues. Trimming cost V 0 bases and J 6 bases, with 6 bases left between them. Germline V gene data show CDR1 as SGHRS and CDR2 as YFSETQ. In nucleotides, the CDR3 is TGCGCCAGCAGCTTGGCGGGGTCTGAAGCTTTCTTT. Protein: CASSLAGSEAFF. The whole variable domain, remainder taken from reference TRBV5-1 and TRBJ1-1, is KAGVTQTPRYLIKTRGQQVTLSCSPISGHRSVSWYQQTPGQGLQFLFEYFSETQRNKGNFPGRFSGRQFSNSRSEMNVSTLELGDSALYLCASSLAGSEAFFGQGTRLTVV.

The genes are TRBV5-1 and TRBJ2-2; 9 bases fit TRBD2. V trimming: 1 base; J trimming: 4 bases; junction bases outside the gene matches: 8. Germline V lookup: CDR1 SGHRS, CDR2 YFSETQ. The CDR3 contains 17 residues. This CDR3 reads CASSLWREGRITGELFF. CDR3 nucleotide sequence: TGCGCCAGCAGCTTGTGGCGGGAGGGCCGAATCACCGGGGAGCTGTTTTTT.

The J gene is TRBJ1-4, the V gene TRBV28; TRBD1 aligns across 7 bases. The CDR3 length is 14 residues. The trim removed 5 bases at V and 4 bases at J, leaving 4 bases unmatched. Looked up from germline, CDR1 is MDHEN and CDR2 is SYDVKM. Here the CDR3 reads CASSPRDSNEKLFF. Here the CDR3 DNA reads TGTGCCAGCAGTCCCCGGGACAGTAATGAAAAACTGTTTTTT.

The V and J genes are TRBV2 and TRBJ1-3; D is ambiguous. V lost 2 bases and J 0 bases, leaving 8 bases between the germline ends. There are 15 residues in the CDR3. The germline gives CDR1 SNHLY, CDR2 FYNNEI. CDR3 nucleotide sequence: TGTGCCAGCAGTGAAATCGGGGTCTCTGGAAACACCATATATTTT. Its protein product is CASSEIGVSGNTIYF.

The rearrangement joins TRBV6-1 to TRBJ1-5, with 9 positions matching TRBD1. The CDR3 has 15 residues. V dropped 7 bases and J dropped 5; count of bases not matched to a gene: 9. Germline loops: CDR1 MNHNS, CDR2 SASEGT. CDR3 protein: CASKDTGTGYQPQHF. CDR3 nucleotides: TGTGCCAGCAAAGACACCGGGACAGGGTATCAGCCCCAGCATTTT.

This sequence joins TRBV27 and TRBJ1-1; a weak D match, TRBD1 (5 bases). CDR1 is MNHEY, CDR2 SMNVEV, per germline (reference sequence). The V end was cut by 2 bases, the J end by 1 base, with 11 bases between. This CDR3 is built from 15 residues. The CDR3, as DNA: TGTGCCAGCAGTTTACTGGGACTGACGAACACTGAAGCTTTCTTT. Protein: CASSLLGLTNTEAFF.

CDR3 sequence reads: CASSFRQVLNEQFF. The CDR3 bases are TGTGCCAGTAGTTTCAGACAGGTTTTGAATGAGCAGTTCTTC. The chain carries TRBV19 and TRBJ2-1; tentatively, D is TRBD1 (6 bases). Germline V gene data show CDR1 as LNHDA and CDR2 as SQIVND (reference sequence). Trimming left V 5 bases short and J 7 bases short, with 15 bases between. CDR3 length equals 14 residues.

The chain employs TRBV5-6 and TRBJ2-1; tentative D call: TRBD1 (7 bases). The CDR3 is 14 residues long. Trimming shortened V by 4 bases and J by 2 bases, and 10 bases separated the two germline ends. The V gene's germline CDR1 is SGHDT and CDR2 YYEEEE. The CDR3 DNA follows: TGTGCCAGCAGCCGGGGGACAGCCTACAATGAGCAGTTCTTC. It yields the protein CASSRGTAYNEQFF.

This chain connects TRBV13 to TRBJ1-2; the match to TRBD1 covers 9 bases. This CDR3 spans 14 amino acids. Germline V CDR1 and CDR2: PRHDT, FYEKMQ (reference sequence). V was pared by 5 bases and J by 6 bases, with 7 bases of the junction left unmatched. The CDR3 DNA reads TGTGCCAGCAGCCAAGGACAGGGGAGAAATGGCTACACCTTC. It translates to CASSQGQGRNGYTF.

Here the CDR3 reads CASTGRLQETQYF. In DNA form, the CDR3 reads TGTGCCAGTACCGGGAGGCTCCAAGAGACCCAGTACTTC. The rearrangement uses TRBV19 and TRBJ2-5; TRBD2 matches at 7 bases. The CDR3 runs 13 residues. The germline V gene encodes CDR1 LNHDA and CDR2 SQIVND (reference sequence). V gave up 7 bases and J gave up 1 base; unmatched junction bases: 3.

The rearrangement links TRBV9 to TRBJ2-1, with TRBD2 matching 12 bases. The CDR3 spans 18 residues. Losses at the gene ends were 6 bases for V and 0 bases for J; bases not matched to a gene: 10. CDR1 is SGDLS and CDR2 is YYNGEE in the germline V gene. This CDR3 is CASTVGLAGGISYNEQFF. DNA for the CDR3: TGTGCCAGCACCGTCGGGCTAGCGGGAGGGATCTCCTACAATGAGCAGTTCTTC.